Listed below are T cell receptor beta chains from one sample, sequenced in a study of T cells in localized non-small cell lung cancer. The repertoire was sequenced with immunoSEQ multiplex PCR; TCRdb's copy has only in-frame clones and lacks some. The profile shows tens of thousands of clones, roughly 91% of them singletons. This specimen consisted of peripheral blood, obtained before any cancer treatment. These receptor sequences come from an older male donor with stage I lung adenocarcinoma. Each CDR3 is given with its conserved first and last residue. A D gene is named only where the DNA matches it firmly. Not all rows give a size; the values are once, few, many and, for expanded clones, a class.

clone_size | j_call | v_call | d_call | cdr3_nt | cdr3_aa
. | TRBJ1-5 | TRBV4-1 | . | TGCGCCAGCAGCGATACAGGGAGGAATCAGCCCCAGCATTTT | CASSDTGRNQPQHF
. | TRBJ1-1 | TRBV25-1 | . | TGTGCCAGCAGTGAATATAAAGACGGAGGGGGTGAAGCTTTCTTT | CASSEYKDGGGEAFF
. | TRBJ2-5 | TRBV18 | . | TGTGCCAGCTCACCACCGGGTACAGGGGAGACCCAGTACTTC | CASSPPGTGETQYF
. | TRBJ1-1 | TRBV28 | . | TGTGCCAGCATTACCGGGACCTCTTTAGGGGCTTTCTTT | CASITGTSLGAFF
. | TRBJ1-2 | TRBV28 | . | TGTGCCAGCAGTTTGCCCAGGTATTCAGGGACCCACTATGGCTACACCTTC | CASSLPRYSGTHYGYTF
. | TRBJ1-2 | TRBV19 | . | TGTGCCAGTAGTACCACTCCCAGGGACTATGGCTACACCTTC | CASSTTPRDYGYTF
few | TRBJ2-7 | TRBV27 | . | TGTGCCAGCAGTTTATCCGCGGGACAGTTTCTCTCCTACGAGCAGTACTTC | CASSLSAGQFLSYEQYF
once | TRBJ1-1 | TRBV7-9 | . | TGTGCCAGCAGCTTAGGGACAAGGAACACTGAAGCTTTCTTT | CASSLGTRNTEAFF
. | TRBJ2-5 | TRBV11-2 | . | TGTGCCAGCAGCTCACGGCGTCGGGGAGAGACCCAGTACTTC | CASSSRRRGETQYF
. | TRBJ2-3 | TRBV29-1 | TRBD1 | TGCAGCGTCGCGACAGGGACACGCACAGATACGCAGTATTTT | CSVATGTRTDTQYF
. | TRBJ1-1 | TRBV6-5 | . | TGTGCCAGCAGTTACTCGGACGTGACGGACACTGAAGCTTTCTTT | CASSYSDVTDTEAFF
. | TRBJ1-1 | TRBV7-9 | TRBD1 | TGTGCCAGTAAGGGGGCGCGTCCGGCTGAAGCTTTCTTT | CASKGARPAEAFF
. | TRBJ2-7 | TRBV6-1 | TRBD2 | TGTGCCAGCAGTGAAGGACTAGCGGGAGTCGGGCAGTACTTC | CASSEGLAGVGQYF
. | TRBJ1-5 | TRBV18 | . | TGTGCCAGCTCACGAGAAGGGGGTGAGGGCGGCCAGCCCCAGCATTTT | CASSREGGEGGQPQHF
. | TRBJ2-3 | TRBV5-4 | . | TGTGCCAGCAGCTTGGGAGGTTCAGACTACACAGATACGCAGTATTTT | CASSLGGSDYTDTQYF
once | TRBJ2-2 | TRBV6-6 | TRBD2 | TGTGCCAGCAGTACCCTAGGGAGGGGAATGCCCGGGGAGCTGTTTTTT | CASSTLGRGMPGELFF
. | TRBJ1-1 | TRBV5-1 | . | TGCGCCAGCAGCTTGGTTGCAGGTTCCCTCCTATCGAACACTGAAGCTTTCTTT | CASSLVAGSLLSNTEAFF
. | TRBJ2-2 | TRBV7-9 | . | TGTGCCAGCAGCCTCCGGGGGAGTGGCACCGGGGAGCTGTTTTTT | CASSLRGSGTGELFF
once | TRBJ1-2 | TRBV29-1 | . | TGCAGCGCCTTTGAGGATTCCTATGGCTACACCTTC | CSAFEDSYGYTF
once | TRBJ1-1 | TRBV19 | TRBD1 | TGTGCCAGTAGTATGGGACAGGGGGGAGCTTTCTTT | CASSMGQGGAFF
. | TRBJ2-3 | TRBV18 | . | TGTGCCAGCTCACCACTGGCAGATACGCAGTATTTT | CASSPLADTQYF
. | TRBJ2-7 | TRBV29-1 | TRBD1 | TGCAGCGTTGAAGATGGACAGGGCGAGCAGTACTTC | CSVEDGQGEQYF
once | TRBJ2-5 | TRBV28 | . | TGTGCCAGCAGTGGGGGCGGGAACGTTCGGGGGGAGACCCAGTACTTC | CASSGGGNVRGETQYF
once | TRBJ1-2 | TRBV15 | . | TGTGCCACCAGCAGAGATTACGGCAGGGGAAAAAGTGGCTACACCTTC | CATSRDYGRGKSGYTF
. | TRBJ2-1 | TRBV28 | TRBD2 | TGTGCCAGCAGTCGGACTAGCGGGACCCCCAATGAGCAGTTCTTC | CASSRTSGTPNEQFF
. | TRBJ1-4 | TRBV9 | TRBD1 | TGTGCCAGCAGCGCCCTGGACAGGGGGGATGAAAAACTGTTTTTT | CASSALDRGDEKLFF
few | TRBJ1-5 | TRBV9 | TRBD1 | TGTGCCAGCAGCCGAACAGGGGCTGAGGATCAGCCCCAGCATTTT | CASSRTGAEDQPQHF
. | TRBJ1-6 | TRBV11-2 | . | TGTGCCAGCAGCCGCATACTGGGGAAAGGGAATTCACCCCTCCACTTT | CASSRILGKGNSPLHF
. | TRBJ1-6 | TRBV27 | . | TGTGCCAGCAGCCAGGGTTGGTCACCCCTCCACTTT | CASSQGWSPLHF
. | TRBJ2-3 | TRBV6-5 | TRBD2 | TGTGCCAGCAGTTACTCGCCCAGCGGGGGGGCAAATACGCAGTATTTT | CASSYSPSGGANTQYF
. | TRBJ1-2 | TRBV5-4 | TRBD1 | TGTGCCAGCAGCTTGGGTGGACAGGGGGTAAACTATGGCTACACCTTC | CASSLGGQGVNYGYTF
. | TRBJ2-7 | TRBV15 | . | TGTGCCACCAGCAATTCAGGGTTCGAGCAGTACTTC | CATSNSGFEQYF
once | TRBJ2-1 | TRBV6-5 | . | TGTGCCAGCAGTTCTCATTCCCTACTCCACAATGAGCAGTTCTTC | CASSSHSLLHNEQFF
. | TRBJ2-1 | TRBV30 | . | TGTGCCTGCCGGACTTTGGGTGAGCAGTTCTTC | CACRTLGEQFF
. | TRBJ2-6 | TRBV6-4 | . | TGTGCCAGCAGTGAGCTCCTCAGTAGCTCTGGGGCCAACGTCCTGACTTTC | CASSELLSSSGANVLTF
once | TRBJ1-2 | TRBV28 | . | TGTGCCAGCAGTTTAGCCTCCCACCGCGTCCGGGGTGGCTACACCTTC | CASSLASHRVRGGYTF
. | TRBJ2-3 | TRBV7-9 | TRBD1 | TGTGCCAGCAGCTTTAACAGGGGGCGCGGTTCAGATACGCAGTATTTT | CASSFNRGRGSDTQYF